The 29 T cell receptor beta chains below come from one sample, sequenced in a study of post-analysis software for immune sequencing data. Built from TCR beta cDNA, the libraries had unique molecular identifiers in them. MiXCR was run by TCRdb on the PCR reads, yielding one entry per CDR3 protein. This table holds about 160,000 distinct CDR3 sequences, 30% to 45% found once. Sequenced here: blood, sampled after autologous hematopoietic stem cell transplantation. These receptors all come from a girl aged 5-17 years with multiple sclerosis.

V gene TRBV12-3 or TRBV12-4 combines with J gene TRBJ1-1; D is perhaps TRBD1 (5 bases). This CDR3 contains 12 residues. Trimming removed 7 bases from V and 3 bases from J, with 9 bases in between. The CDR3 reads CASTLRDTEAFF. DNA of the CDR3: TGTGCCAGCACCCTCAGGGACACTGAAGCTTTCTTT.

The chain carries TRBV9 and TRBJ2-3; D is ambiguous. The germline CDR1 and CDR2 sequences are SGDLS and YYNGEE. The V end was cut by 1 base, the J end by 3 bases, with 9 bases between. CDR3 length: 14 residues. Here the CDR3 DNA reads TGTGCCAGCAGCGTAATGGTAGGGACAGATACGCAGTATTTT. Protein: CASSVMVGTDTQYF.

This clonotype appeared many times. The chain recombines TRBV4-1 with TRBJ1-1; a possible D gene is TRBD1 (5 bases). CDR1 is MGHRA and CDR2 is YSYEKL in the germline V gene. This CDR3 is 13 amino acids long. V dropped 4 bases and J dropped 5 bases, with 11 bases sitting between them. The CDR3 loop is CASSLGGKTEAFF. The CDR3 DNA is TGCGCCAGCAGCCTCGGGGGGAAAACTGAAGCTTTCTTT.

The chain joins TRBV2 to TRBJ2-1, with a possible D match to TRBD1 (5 bases). CDR3 length: 14 residues. In germline, CDR1 is SNHLY, CDR2 FYNNEI. V shed 7 bases and J shed 2 bases, with 12 bases lying between them. CDR3 DNA: TGTGCCAGCACCCTGGACAAGGCCTACAATGAGCAGTTCTTC. Translation: CASTLDKAYNEQFF. The variable domain in full, with the rest retrieved from reference TRBV2 and TRBJ2-1, is EPEVTQTPSHQVTQMGQEVILRCVPISNHLYFYWYRQILGQKVEFLVSFYNNEISEKSEIFDDQFSVERPDGSNFTLKIRSTKLEDSAMYFCASTLDKAYNEQFFGPGTRLTVL.

The chain links TRBV7-2 to TRBJ1-2, with 9 bases matching TRBD1. This CDR3 region has 15 residues. V shed 5 bases, J shed 3 bases, and the junction held 7 bases outside the gene matches. The V gene's germline CDR1 is SGHTA and CDR2 FQGNSA. This chain's CDR3 is CASSPGGDRDYGYTF. CDR3 nucleotides: TGTGCCAGCAGCCCCGGCGGGGACAGGGACTATGGCTACACCTTC.

This clonotype has more than one count but fewer than ten. The rearrangement uses TRBV20-1 and TRBJ2-7; 9 bases are shared with TRBD2. The V gene's germline CDR1 is DFQATT and CDR2 SNEGSKA (reference sequence). V gave up 3 bases and J gave up 3 bases; unmatched junction bases: 6. CDR3 length equals 14 residues. For the CDR3, the DNA is TGCAGTGCTAGTGGGCGGGAGGGCCTCTACGAGCAGTACTTC. Its protein product is CSASGREGLYEQYF.

This clonotype was detected only a few times. The V and J genes are TRBV2 and TRBJ2-3; D gene unclear. The germline V and J ends were trimmed by 3 bases and 0 bases, with 7 bases remaining between them. The CDR3 extends over 14 amino acids. Germline values: CDR1 SNHLY, CDR2 FYNNEI. DNA of the CDR3: TGTGCCAGCAGTGAGTCTCCTAGCACAGATACGCAGTATTTT. Translating gives CASSESPSTDTQYF.

This clonotype was counted many times. The chain links TRBV10-3 to TRBJ2-7; TRBD2 aligns across 7 bases. The J segment lost 0 bases and the V segment lost 2 bases, leaving 1 base of the junction unmatched. CDR1 is ENHRY, CDR2 SYGVKD, per germline. The CDR3 spans 14 residues. CDR3 in DNA: TGTGCCATCAGTGAGGGCGGGAGCTCCTACGAGCAGTACTTC. It encodes CAISEGGSSYEQYF.

This chain connects TRBV24-1 to TRBJ2-7, with D possibly matching TRBD1 (6 bases). This CDR3 region has 15 residues. Trimming stripped 2 bases from V and 4 bases from J, with 14 bases between. Germline lookup yields CDR1 KGHDR and CDR2 SFDVKD. The CDR3 DNA is TGTGCCACCAGTGATTCCCTTCCGGGACATTACGAGCAGTACTTC. As protein: CATSDSLPGHYEQYF.

This clonotype was seen a handful of times. The V gene is TRBV12-3 or TRBV12-4, the J gene TRBJ1-2; D is ambiguous. Trimming shortened V by 7 bases and J by 4 bases, and 16 bases separated the two germline ends. CDR3 length: 14 residues. CDR3 in amino acids: CASTALGERYGYTF. DNA for the CDR3: TGTGCCAGCACCGCTCTTGGGGAACGCTATGGCTACACCTTC.

The chain combines TRBV5-1 with TRBJ2-1; 8 nucleotides align to TRBD2. V was clipped by 0 bases and J by 10 bases; unmatched bases: 6. The germline V gene has CDR1 SGHRS and CDR2 YFSETQ. The CDR3 has 14 residues. The CDR3 DNA follows: TGCGCCAGCAGCTTGGAGGGACTAGGAGGAGAGCAGTTCTTC. It codes for CASSLEGLGGEQFF.

This clonotype was recorded a few times. V is TRBV20-1 and J is TRBJ2-5; D is perhaps TRBD1 or TRBD2 (6 bases each). The J call may not be correct, given that the DNA end is closer to TRBJ2-7. This CDR3 region has 11 residues. Germline-derived CDR1 and CDR2 are DFQATT and SNEGSKA (reference sequence). In nucleotides, the CDR3 is TGCAGTGCCCAAGGGGGGCGCGAGCAGTACTTC. Translated: CSAQGGREQYF.

The chain recombines TRBV5-1 with TRBJ1-2; D not resolved. Germline-derived CDR1 and CDR2 are SGHRS and YFSETQ. V dropped 3 bases and J dropped 2 bases, with 8 bases sitting between them. CDR3 length equals 13 residues. As DNA, the CDR3 is TGCGCCAGCAGCTCCCCGACGAACTATGGCTACACCTTC. This gives the protein CASSSPTNYGYTF.

The chain uses TRBV6-5 and TRBJ2-4, with 8 bases that match TRBD2. The length of the CDR3 is 14 residues. Germline CDR1 is MNHEY and CDR2 is SVGAGI. With 8 bases clipped from V and 1 base from J, the junction kept 4 bases outside the gene matches. CDR3 sequence: CASRGGGAKNIQYF. CDR3 bases: TGTGCCAGCCGGGGGGGTGGTGCCAAAAACATTCAGTACTTC.

This clonotype turned up a few times. The chain joins TRBV5-1 to TRBJ1-2; D gene ambiguous. The CDR3 has 15 amino acids. V lost 0 bases, J lost 2 bases, and 11 bases lay in between. CDR1 and CDR2 (germline): SGHRS, YFSETQ. CDR3 loop: CASSLEPRSNYGYTF. In nucleotides, the CDR3 is TGCGCCAGCAGCTTGGAGCCCAGATCGAACTATGGCTACACCTTC.

This clonotype was counted between two and nine times. The chain links TRBV11-3 to TRBJ1-1, with 7 positions matching TRBD1. CDR1 is SGHNT, CDR2 YENEEA, per germline. The CDR3 has 14 residues. V dropped 5 bases and J dropped 6; count of bases not matched to a gene: 9. The chain's CDR3 is CASSQTGTWAEAFF. The DNA for the CDR3 is TGTGCCAGCAGCCAGACAGGGACATGGGCTGAAGCTTTCTTT.

Written as DNA, the CDR3 is TGCGCCAGCAGCCGAACAAAGCAGGGTGAAAAACTGTTTTTT. It is translated as CASSRTKQGEKLFF. The gene calls are TRBV5-1 and TRBJ1-4; perhaps TRBD1 as D (5 bases). Germline V lookup: CDR1 SGHRS, CDR2 YFSETQ. V lost 4 bases, J lost 7 bases, and 14 bases lay in between. This CDR3 is built from 14 residues.

This clonotype was picked up many times. The chain carries TRBV12-5 and TRBJ1-2; D might be TRBD1 (5 bases). The CDR3 length is 13 residues. The germline V gene encodes CDR1 LGHNT and CDR2 FRNRAP. Trimming removed 6 bases at V and 6 bases at J, with 14 bases between. In nucleotides, the CDR3 is TGTGCTAGTGGCCCGGGGCCTGCTGATGGCTACACCTTC. Its translation is CASGPGPADGYTF. Drawing the rest from reference TRBV12-5 and TRBJ1-2, the complete variable domain is DARVTQTPRHKVTEMGQEVTMRCQPILGHNTVFWYRQTMMQGLELLAYFRNRAPLDDSGMPKDRFSAEMPDATLATLKIQPSEPRDSAVYFCASGPGPADGYTFGSGTRLTVV.

This clonotype was counted a few times. The rearrangement links TRBV11-2 to TRBJ2-3, with D possibly being TRBD1 or TRBD2 (5 bases each). Trimming cost V 4 bases and J 4 bases, with 12 bases left between them. Germline CDR1 reads SGHAT; CDR2 reads FQNNGV. The CDR3 is made up of 14 amino acids. CDR3 sequence (DNA): TGTGCCAGCAGCTACCCGGGACGTGCAGATACGCAGTATTTT. Translation: CASSYPGRADTQYF. The entire variable domain, with the rest obtained from reference TRBV11-2 and TRBJ2-3, is as follows: EAGVAQSPRYKIIEKRQSVAFWCNPISGHATLYWYQQILGQGPKLLIQFQNNGVVDDSQLPKDRFSAERLKGVDSTLKIQPAKLEDSAVYLCASSYPGRADTQYFGPGTRLTVL.

This clonotype was seen a handful of times. The chain joins TRBV9 to TRBJ2-1, with D possibly TRBD2 on 5 matching bases. The CDR3 contains 14 residues. Between the trimmed V and J ends, which lost 7 bases and 4 bases, there was a span of 15 bases. The germline V gene encodes CDR1 SGDLS and CDR2 YYNGEE. The CDR3 sequence is CASGPFGSYNEQFF. CDR3 nucleotide sequence: TGTGCCAGCGGTCCATTTGGGAGTTACAATGAGCAGTTCTTC.

J is TRBJ1-4 and V is TRBV2; possible D gene TRBD1, 5 bases. V was pared by 6 bases and J by 8 bases, with 16 bases between. This CDR3 comprises 14 residues. Germline assignment: CDR1 SNHLY and CDR2 FYNNEI. The CDR3 DNA follows: TGTGCCAGCAGCCCCGGGACCCTCCCAGAAAAACTGTTTTTT. It codes for CASSPGTLPEKLFF.

This clonotype was counted at least ten times. The V gene is TRBV21-1, the J gene TRBJ2-7; the table calls TRBD1, which could not be checked here. TRBV21-1 is a recognized pseudogene. This CDR3 has 21 residues. The CDR3 bases are TGTGCCAGCAGCAGCAAAGTGCCAGTTTCGGTAGGGGGGGCGAGCTCCTACGAGCAGTACTTC. The encoded protein is CASSSKVPVSVGGASSYEQYF.

The genes are TRBV12-3 or TRBV12-4 and TRBJ2-1; D not certain. Between the trimmed V and J ends, which lost 3 bases and 4 bases, there was a span of 10 bases. The CDR3 is made up of 14 amino acids. CDR3 in DNA: TGTGCCAGCAGTTTGATTAGCCTATACAATGAGCAGTTCTTC. Protein product: CASSLISLYNEQFF.

Turning to this clonotype: This may arise from a read error, as a much more abundant clone is one base away. Lacking the conserved final phenylalanine or tryptophan, this CDR3 likely reflects a read error. The chain couples TRBV7-2 to TRBJ1-6; 8 bases are shared with TRBD1. V lost 5 bases and J lost 7; bases outside the gene matches: 19. The CDR3 is made up of 19 amino acids. CDR1 and CDR2 (germline): SGHTA, FQGNSA. The CDR3 sequence is CASSRDNTPGGASNSPLHC. The CDR3 region has the DNA TGTGCCAGCAGCAGGGACAACACACCAGGGGGCGCTTCGAATTCACCCCTCCACTGT.

The rearrangement links TRBV20-1 to TRBJ2-4; 7 bases match TRBD2. Trimming cost V 4 bases and J 13 bases; bases outside gene matches: 16. The length of the CDR3 is 14 residues. Germline V gene lookup returns CDR1 DFQATT and CDR2 SNEGSKA (reference sequence). CDR3 in amino acids: CSAIVGGSSNEQYF. DNA of the CDR3: TGCAGTGCTATTGTCGGCGGGAGTAGCAATGAGCAGTACTTC.

This clonotype has more than one count but fewer than ten. The rearrangement uses TRBV11-3 and TRBJ1-2; D is possibly TRBD1 (5 bases). V lost 1 base, J lost 12 bases, and 12 bases lay in between. CDR1 is SGHNT and CDR2 is YENEEA in the germline V gene. The CDR3 has 12 amino acids. The CDR3 DNA is TGTGCCAGCAGCTTAGGTGACAGTGGTAACACCTTC. This codes for CASSLGDSGNTF.

The sample holds one count of this clonotype. At one of its ends the junction is not consistent with the germline gene, which may arise from a read error. The chain carries TRBV12-3 or TRBV12-4 and TRBJ2-1; TRBD2 agrees at 12 bases. The CDR3 is 18 amino acids. CDR3 in DNA: TGTGCCAGCACCCATCCGAGGACTAGCGGGGACTCCCACAATGAGCAGTTCTTC. The encoded protein is CASTHPRTSGDSHNEQFF.

This sequence joins TRBV5-1 and TRBJ2-5, with D maybe TRBD1 (6 bases). Looked up from germline, CDR1 is SGHRS and CDR2 is YFSETQ. V lost 4 bases to trimming and J lost 5 bases, with 15 bases between them. The CDR3 covers 14 residues. The CDR3 coding sequence is TGCGCCAGCAGCCCGGCAGGGGATCAGGAGACCCAGTACTTC. The encoded protein is CASSPAGDQETQYF. Based on the CDR3 plus reference TRBV5-1 and TRBJ2-5, the full variable domain is KAGVTQTPRYLIKTRGQQVTLSCSPISGHRSVSWYQQTPGQGLQFLFEYFSETQRNKGNFPGRFSGRQFSNSRSEMNVSTLELGDSALYLCASSPAGDQETQYFGPGTRLLVL.

This clonotype was observed once. This chain links TRBV24-1 with TRBJ2-1; 12 bases are a match to TRBD2. CDR3 length: 14 amino acids. Germline CDR1 is KGHDR and CDR2 is SFDVKD. Trimming cost V 5 bases and J 8 bases; bases outside gene matches: 3. The CDR3 DNA follows: TGTGCCACCAGTGCTCTAGCGGGAGGGTATGAGCAGTTCTTC. As protein: CATSALAGGYEQFF.